This T cell receptor (beta chain) was sequenced during a study of shared clonotypes between healthy human individuals (TCRdb year 2020). For the wider study: Two women and three men aged 18 to 49 years were included in the cohort. Per donor, three plates each were used for CD4 naive and CD4 memory, two for CD8 naive, and one for CD8 memory. Blood TCR repertoires of roughly five healthy adults were deeply sequenced to estimate repertoire size and the extent of clonotype sharing between individuals. Libraries were prepared and TCR repertoires were sequenced by different laboratories using diverse techniques, in order to increase sequencing depth and limit assay-specific biases. Between about 0.9 and 9 billion PBMCs per donor were obtained by leukapheresis. Paper-wide results and their limitations: Only blood was sampled, and tissue TCR repertoires likely differ from those in blood. Compared with non-shared clonotypes, clonotypes shared by all four sorted-subset donors had higher generation probabilities. Naive subsets generally had larger estimated clonotype richness than memory subsets. When several donors were compared, the shared fraction of clonotypes was about 5% for naive CD4, approximately 3.3% for naive CD8, roughly 2.3% for memory CD4, and around 0.37% for memory CD8. Pairwise subsampling indicated that sequencing depth was expected to affect the degree of clonotype sharing among donors. Even with the large sequencing depth, rarefaction of the sorted-subset datasets indicated that sequencing was incomplete. Because the study included only a small number of donors, the genetic and exposure-history diversity represented was limited.

Healthy HIV-negative adults with no recently reported acute infections or vaccinations were included as donors. Only Caucasian adults living in Nashville, Tennessee, USA were represented among the donors. CD4+ T cells were enriched through magnetic negative selection, after which naive cells were positively selected on CD45RA and the remaining negative fraction served as the memory subset. After blood collection by leukapheresis, PBMCs were isolated using Ficoll-Histopaque density gradient centrifugation and then cryopreserved in the vapor phase of liquid nitrogen. Purity and quantity of every magnetically sorted T cell population were checked by analytical flow cytometry. From each sorted fraction, genomic DNA was isolated and quantified by UV absorbance on a Nanodrop 2000c. As regards this clone: Its specific antigen is unknown. The input lacks base qualities; no much larger clone sits a single base away.

TCR CDR3 regions were amplified from genomic DNA by multiplex PCR using the deep immunoSEQ assay. Genomic DNA extracted from each cell subset was distributed evenly over all wells of several immunoSEQ 96-well plates, and each plate served as one replicate. For sorted subsets, about 210 ng of genomic DNA, equivalent to some 30,000 T cell genomes, went into each replicate PCR. Purified libraries were measured with a Qubit 3.0 fluorometer, size-checked on a Bioanalyzer 2100, and measured again with the KAPA Library Quantification kit. A separate single-read 150-cycle Illumina NextSeq 550 flow cell was used to sequence each immunoSEQ 96-well plate. In the original analysis: The immunoSEQ output contained only junctional sequences without quality scores, so filtering could not match that applied to full-length reads. To assign V/J genes and CDR3, sequences were annotated against IMGT germline references using PyIR, a Python wrapper for IgBLAST v1.9. Reads were removed for weak V/J assignments (E-value above 1e-6), missing CDR3, stop codons, out-of-frame junctions, or ambiguous translated residues. V3J clonotypes were defined as sequences sharing an identical inferred V gene, J gene, and CDR3 amino acid sequence. Percentage overlap between repertoires was calculated by dividing the number of shared unique clonotypes by the size of the smaller repertoire. RTK rarefaction, the Chao1 estimator, and Recon v2.1 estimates of unobserved clonotypes were used to assess repertoire richness. For all TCRbeta clonotypes obtained by the gDNA method from a handful of donors, generation probabilities were computed with OLGA. TCRdb stores this immuneACCESS table with in-frame sequences only. Part of the clones is absent; in the studies checked, under half of the shortfall reflects unresolved V genes, and no reason is known for the rest. V, J and clone size derive from that table, while D and trimming were established from the DNA sequence. A total of about 770,000 clones appear in this sample, over 55% of them only once. The top ten hold 1.8% of the sample.

The source material was memory CD4+ T cells sorted from blood. The cell subset or site label for this specimen denotes: CD45RA-negative fraction. This TCR was sampled from a woman in her thirties in good health.

The nucleotide sequence reads TGTGCCAGCAGCCACTTAGCGGGAGTCGATACCGGGGAGCTGTTTTTT. Translated, it gives CASSHLAGVDTGELFF. The chain employs TRBV28 and TRBJ2-2; 9 bases in the junction line up with TRBD2. The CDR3, cysteine through phenylalanine, is 16 amino acids long. Only the CDR3 DNA is retained, 48 bases long and in frame from the first base. V and J are trimmed by 6 bases and 5 bases, and the gene matches miss 10 bases of the junction. CDR1 and CDR2 (MDHEN, SYDVKM) derive from the germline V gene.